Sequencing of this T cell receptor (beta chain) was carried out in a study of cytotoxic CD8 clonotypes in ibrutinib-treated CLL. Study as a whole: Response samples were taken after a median of roughly 11 months on treatment, range 6 to 36. Mean values per sample were 255,043 productive templates and tens of thousands of productive rearrangements.

Comment on this clone: Its antigen is unknown.

Data came from immunoSEQ multiplex PCR; TCRdb stores just in-frame clones and leaves some out. The sample holds some 200,000 clones, approximately 75% seen once. Study findings and constraints: Baseline levels of clonality went above those of age-matched healthy donors and moved with circulating CD8+ T-cell counts. The clonality went up when patients responded to ibrutinib and dropped back toward baseline at progression.

Germline lookup yields CDR1 GTSNPN and CDR2 SVGIG (reference sequence). The CDR3 is made up of 14 amino acids. V was shortened by 4 bases and J by 3 bases, with 15 bases between the two germline ends. This sequence originates from a human donor with chronic lymphocytic leukemia. The J gene is TRBJ1-1, the V gene TRBV30; D is uncertain. The sample here was PBMCs, taken after 12 months of ibrutinib treatment. CDR3: CAWKSIGIDTEAFF. CDR3 coding DNA: TGTGCCTGGAAGAGTATAGGCATTGACACTGAAGCTTTCTTT.